The sequence of this TCR beta chain was determined in a study of blood T cell repertoires in COVID-19. Using immunoSEQ multiplex PCR, the repertoire was profiled, and TCRdb retains in-frame clones only, with some absent. The table shows around 250,000 clones, with about nine tenths occurring only once. The CDR3 totals 14 residues. The germline V and J ends were trimmed by 4 bases and 3 bases, with 15 bases remaining between them. Germline assignment: CDR1 SQVTM and CDR2 ANQGSEA. Sequencing was done on a sample of PBMCs or T cells enriched from blood (not recorded which). This rearrangement joins TRBV29-1 to TRBJ1-2; D might be TRBD1 (5 bases). This TCR derives from a human donor in a cohort exposed to, infected with or recovered from COVID-19 (not recorded which). The donor label of this sample is uncertain. The CDR3 DNA sequence: TGCAGCGTTGTTGCGACAGCTACATACTATGGCTACACCTTC. Residues: CSVVATATYYGYTF.